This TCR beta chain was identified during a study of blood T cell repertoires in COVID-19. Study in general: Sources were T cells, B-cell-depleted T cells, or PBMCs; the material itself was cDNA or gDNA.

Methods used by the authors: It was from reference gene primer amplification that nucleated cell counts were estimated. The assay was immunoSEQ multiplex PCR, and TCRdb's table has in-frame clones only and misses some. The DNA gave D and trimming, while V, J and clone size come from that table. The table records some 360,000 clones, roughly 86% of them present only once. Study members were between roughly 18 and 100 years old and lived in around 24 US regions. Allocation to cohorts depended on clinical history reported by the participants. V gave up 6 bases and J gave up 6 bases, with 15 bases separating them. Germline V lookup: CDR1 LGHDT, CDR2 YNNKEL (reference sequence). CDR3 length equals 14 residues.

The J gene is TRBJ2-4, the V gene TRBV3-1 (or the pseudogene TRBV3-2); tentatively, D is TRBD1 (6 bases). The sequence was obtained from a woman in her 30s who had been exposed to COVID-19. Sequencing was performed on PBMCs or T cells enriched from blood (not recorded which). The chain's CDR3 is CASSSPGHINIQYF. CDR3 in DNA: TGTGCCAGCAGTTCACCGGGACATATAAACATTCAGTACTTC.